Following are 6 T cell receptor beta chains from one sample sequenced in a study of blood T cell repertoires in COVID-19. Generated by immunoSEQ multiplex PCR, the TCRdb table keeps only in-frame clones and is missing some. The data contain a few hundred thousand clones, 70% to 90% of them singletons. The source material was peripheral blood. Receptor source: a woman aged 30 to 39 with active or convalescent COVID-19.

The chain joins TRBV7-9 to TRBJ1-2, with TRBD1 matching over 9 bases. Losses at the gene ends were 4 bases for V and 13 bases for J; bases not matched to a gene: 7. From germline, CDR1 is SEHNR and CDR2 FQNEAQ (reference sequence). The CDR3 length is 12 residues. Written as DNA, the CDR3 is TGTGCCAGCAGCTCCGGGACAGGGTGGTGCACCTTC. It encodes CASSSGTGWCTF.

This chain uses TRBV7-2 with TRBJ1-1; D not resolved. The CDR3 is 14 amino acids. In germline, CDR1 is SGHTA, CDR2 FQGNSA. V was pared by 2 bases and J by 1 base, with 8 bases between. CDR3 region: CASSLQRSNTEAFF. DNA for the CDR3: TGTGCCAGCAGCTTACAGCGTTCGAACACTGAAGCTTTCTTT.

This sequence joins TRBV20-1 and TRBJ1-1, with D perhaps matching TRBD1 (5 bases). V lost 6 bases to trimming and J lost 3 bases, with 8 bases between them. Germline values: CDR1 DFQATT, CDR2 SNEGSKA (reference sequence). This CDR3 has 11 residues. The DNA of the CDR3 is TGCAGTGCCCCGGGGGACACTGAAGCTTTCTTT. Encoded protein: CSAPGDTEAFF.

The chain employs TRBV7-2 and TRBJ1-1; no definite D call. CDR3 length: 11 residues. CDR1 SGHTA and CDR2 FQGNSA come from the germline V gene. V was shortened by 4 bases and J by 3 bases, with 3 bases between the two germline ends. This CDR3 is CASSSYTEAFF. DNA for the CDR3: TGTGCCAGCAGCTCCTACACTGAAGCTTTCTTT.

This clone showed up just once. The genes are TRBV6-1 and TRBJ1-3; the D is unclear. The germline CDR1 and CDR2 sequences are MNHNS and SASEGT. There are 15 residues in the CDR3. V lost 2 bases and J lost 4, with 12 bases in between. Here the CDR3 reads CASSEMGQSGNTIYF. CDR3 coding DNA: TGTGCCAGCAGTGAAATGGGCCAGTCGGGAAACACCATATATTTT.

The rearrangement uses TRBV7-2 and TRBJ2-3; the match to TRBD2 covers 9 bases. J was trimmed by 2 bases and V by 2 bases; bases with no gene match: 14. The CDR3 is 19 residues long. The germline V gene encodes CDR1 SGHTA and CDR2 FQGNSA. The DNA of the CDR3 is TGTGCCAGCAGCTTATTAGCTAGCGGGGCCCTTACTCCCACAGATACGCAGTATTTT. It encodes CASSLLASGALTPTDTQYF.